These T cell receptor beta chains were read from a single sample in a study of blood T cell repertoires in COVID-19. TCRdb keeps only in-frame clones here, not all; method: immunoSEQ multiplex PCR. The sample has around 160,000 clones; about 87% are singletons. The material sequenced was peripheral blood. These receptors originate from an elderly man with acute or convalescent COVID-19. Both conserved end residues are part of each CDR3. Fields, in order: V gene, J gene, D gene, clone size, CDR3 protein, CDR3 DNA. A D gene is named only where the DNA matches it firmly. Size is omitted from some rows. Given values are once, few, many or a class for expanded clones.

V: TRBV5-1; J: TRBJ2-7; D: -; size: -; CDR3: CASSLGVEEYF; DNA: TGCGCCAGCAGCTTGGGGGTCGAGGAGTACTTC
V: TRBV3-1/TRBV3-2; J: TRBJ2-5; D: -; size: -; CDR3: CASSQSRQGGQETQYF; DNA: TGTGCCAGCAGCCAATCGCGGCAGGGGGGCCAAGAGACCCAGTACTTC
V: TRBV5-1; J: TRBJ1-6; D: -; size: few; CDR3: CASSLAARGSPLHF; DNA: TGCGCCAGCAGCTTGGCGGCCCGGGGATCACCCCTCCACTTT
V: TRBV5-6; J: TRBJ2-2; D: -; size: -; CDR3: CASSTTVGELFF; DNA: TGTGCCAGCAGTACAACAGTCGGGGAGCTGTTTTTT
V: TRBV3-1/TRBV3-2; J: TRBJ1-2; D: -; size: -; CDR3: CASSPRPDRTGYGYTF; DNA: TGTGCCAGCAGCCCCCGACCAGACAGGACGGGCTATGGCTACACCTTC
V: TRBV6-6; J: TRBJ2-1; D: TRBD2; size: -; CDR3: CASSPRSPGLALDEQFF; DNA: TGTGCCAGCAGTCCGCGCTCACCGGGACTAGCGTTGGATGAGCAGTTCTTC
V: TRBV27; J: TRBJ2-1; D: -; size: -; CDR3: CASSLQGSYNEQFF; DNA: TGTGCCAGCAGTTTACAGGGCTCCTACAATGAGCAGTTCTTC
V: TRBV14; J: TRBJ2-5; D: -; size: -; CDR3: CASSQALVHAETQYF; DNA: TGTGCCAGCAGCCAAGCGCTAGTACATGCGGAGACCCAGTACTTC
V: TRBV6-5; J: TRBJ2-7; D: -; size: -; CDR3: CASRGPGLGPYEQYF; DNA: TGTGCCAGCAGGGGGCCGGGACTTGGACCCTACGAGCAGTACTTC
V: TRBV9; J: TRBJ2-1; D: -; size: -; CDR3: CASSVGASWDEQFF; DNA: TGTGCCAGCAGCGTAGGGGCTAGCTGGGATGAGCAGTTCTTC
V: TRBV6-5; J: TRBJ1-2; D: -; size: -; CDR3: CASSTGDSYHGYTF; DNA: TGTGCCAGCAGTACGGGGGACTCCTACCATGGCTACACCTTC
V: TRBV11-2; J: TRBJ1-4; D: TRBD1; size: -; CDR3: CASSETGWREKLFF; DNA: TGTGCCAGCAGCGAGACAGGGTGGCGTGAAAAACTGTTTTTT
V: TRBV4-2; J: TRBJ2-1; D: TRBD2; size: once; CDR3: CASSQESSGGATNNEQFF; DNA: TGTGCCAGCAGCCAAGAGTCTAGCGGGGGCGCTACAAACAATGAGCAGTTCTTC
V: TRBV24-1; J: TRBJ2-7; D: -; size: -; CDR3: CATSERGRSYEQYF; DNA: TGTGCCACCAGTGAGCGGGGACGCTCGTACGAGCAGTACTTC
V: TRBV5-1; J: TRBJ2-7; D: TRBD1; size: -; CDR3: CASSFGQGGYEQYF; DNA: TGCGCCAGCAGCTTCGGACAGGGGGGGTACGAGCAGTACTTC
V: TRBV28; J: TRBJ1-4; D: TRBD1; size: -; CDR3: CASSFPGGNEKLFF; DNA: TGTGCCAGCAGTTTCCCAGGGGGTAATGAAAAACTGTTTTTT
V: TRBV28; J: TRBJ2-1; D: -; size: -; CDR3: CASSSPGLMVENEQFF; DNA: TGTGCCAGCAGTTCCCCGGGACTGATGGTGGAGAATGAGCAGTTCTTC
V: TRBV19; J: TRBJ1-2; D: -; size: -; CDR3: CASSPNRVNYGYTF; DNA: TGTGCCAGTAGTCCCAACAGGGTTAACTATGGCTACACCTTC
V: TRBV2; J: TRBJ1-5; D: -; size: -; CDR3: CASSEWASDQPQHF; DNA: TGTGCCAGCAGTGAGTGGGCTTCCGATCAGCCCCAGCATTTT
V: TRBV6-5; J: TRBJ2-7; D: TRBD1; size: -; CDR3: CASSQQGVGEQYF; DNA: TGTGCCAGCAGCCAACAGGGGGTGGGCGAGCAGTACTTC
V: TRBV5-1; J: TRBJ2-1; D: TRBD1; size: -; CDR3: CASSLASGQGDEQFF; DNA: TGCGCCAGCAGCTTGGCATCGGGACAGGGAGATGAGCAGTTCTTC
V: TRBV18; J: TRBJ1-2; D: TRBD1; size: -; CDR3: CASSPPGQVPYGYTF; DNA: TGTGCCAGCTCACCACCGGGACAGGTACCTTATGGCTACACCTTC
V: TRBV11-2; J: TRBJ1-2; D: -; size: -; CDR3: CASSQTELYGYTF; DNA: TGTGCCAGCAGCCAAACAGAGCTCTATGGCTACACCTTC
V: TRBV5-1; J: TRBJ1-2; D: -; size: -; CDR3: CASSYGGNYGYTF; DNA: TGCGCCAGCAGCTACGGGGGGAACTATGGCTACACCTTC
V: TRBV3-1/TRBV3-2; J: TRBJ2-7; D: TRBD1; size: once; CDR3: CASSPIISTGIEQYF; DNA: TGTGCCAGCAGCCCTATTATATCGACAGGGATCGAGCAGTACTTC